The 8 T cell receptor beta chains below were found in one sample sequenced in a study of blood T cell repertoires in COVID-19. Repertoires were generated with immunoSEQ multiplex PCR, while TCRdb's copy carries only in-frame clones and drops some. Found here are some 46,000 clones, about 89% of them singletons; the top ten hold approximately 4.3%. The sample comprised peripheral blood. The receptors here all came from a human donor in a cohort sampled during active COVID-19.

This chain connects TRBV5-1 to TRBJ2-3, with 9 bases identical to TRBD1. V was clipped by 3 bases and J by 8 bases; unmatched bases: 1. CDR1 is SGHRS, CDR2 YFSETQ, per germline. The CDR3 covers 12 residues. CDR3 nucleotides: TGCGCCAGCAGCTCGACAGGGGGTACGCAGTATTTT. The encoded protein is CASSSTGGTQYF.

This sequence joins TRBV6-4 and TRBJ2-1; no firm D call. Trimming shortened V by 6 bases and J by 0 bases, and 24 bases separated the two germline ends. There are 19 residues in the CDR3. Germline CDR1 is MRHNA and CDR2 is SNTAGT. In DNA, the CDR3 is TGTGCCAGCAGCCCCGGGTCCCCTACGTACGAGAGCTCCTACAATGAGCAGTTCTTC. Translated: CASSPGSPTYESSYNEQFF.

The chain couples TRBV6-5 to TRBJ1-1, with D unclear. V was pared by 6 bases and J by 7 bases, with 12 bases between. Germline V gene sequence: CDR1 MNHEY, CDR2 SVGAGI. CDR3 size: 12 residues. CDR3 coding DNA: TGTGCCAGCAGCCTACAAGGAGATGAAGCTTTCTTT. This sequence encodes CASSLQGDEAFF.

The chain couples TRBV27 to TRBJ2-7, with 11 bases lining up with TRBD1. V was pared by 2 bases and J by 2 bases, with 2 bases of the junction left unmatched. Germline assignment: CDR1 MNHEY and CDR2 SMNVEV (reference sequence). The CDR3 has 15 amino acids. The CDR3 bases are TGTGCCAGCAGTTTAAGGGGACAGGGGGCCTACGAGCAGTACTTC. Residues: CASSLRGQGAYEQYF.

The chain recombines TRBV9 with TRBJ2-1; 13 bases match TRBD2. The CDR3 has 16 residues. Per germline, CDR1 SGDLS and CDR2 YYNGEE. V lost 3 bases to trimming and J lost 6 bases; unmatched junction nucleotides: 6. The CDR3 reads CASSAEGLAGFNEQFF. The CDR3 nucleotides read TGTGCCAGCAGCGCGGAGGGACTAGCGGGGTTCAATGAGCAGTTCTTC.

The V and J genes are TRBV3-1 (or the pseudogene TRBV3-2) and TRBJ1-2; TRBD1 is a possible D gene (6 bases). The CDR3 has 15 residues. Per germline, CDR1 LGHDT and CDR2 YNNKEL (reference sequence). V lost 2 bases and J 8 bases, leaving 18 bases between the germline ends. The CDR3 region is CASSQPPPRTAGYTF. As DNA, the CDR3 is TGTGCCAGCAGCCAACCACCACCCAGGACAGCCGGCTACACCTTC.

The rearrangement joins TRBV6-5 to TRBJ2-7; 9 bases agree with TRBD1. Losses at the gene ends were 7 bases for V and 3 bases for J; bases not matched to a gene: 7. The germline CDR1 and CDR2 sequences are MNHEY and SVGAGI. The CDR3 loop spans 14 amino acids. The CDR3 bases are TGTGCCAGCAAGAGGGGACAGGGAGGCTACGAGCAGTACTTC. Protein: CASKRGQGGYEQYF.

V and J are TRBV9 and TRBJ2-3; the match to TRBD2 covers 11 bases. Per the germline V gene, CDR1 is SGDLS and CDR2 is YYNGEE. With V trimmed by 2 bases and J by 4 bases, 6 bases remained unmatched. The CDR3 totals 16 residues. This CDR3 reads CASSVSGRAGADTQYF. CDR3 DNA: TGTGCCAGCAGCGTTAGCGGGAGGGCCGGGGCAGATACGCAGTATTTT.